Presented here are 18 T cell receptor beta chains from one specimen sequenced in a study of cytomegalovirus exposure and HLA in healthy donors. With 60 Vbeta and 13 Jbeta primers, the PCR was carried out. Clones were sequenced by immunoSEQ multiplex PCR, and TCRdb holds only the in-frame ones, with some missing. This sample yields approximately 110,000 clones, of which about four fifths are seen a single time; roughly 1.3% belongs to the top ten. Material for sequencing was PBMCs. These receptor sequences come from a young man in good health and CMV-seronegative.

V is TRBV5-4 and J is TRBJ2-2; D is unresolved. CDR1 is SGHNT, CDR2 YYREEE, per germline (reference sequence). V lost 1 base to trimming and J lost 0 bases, with 7 bases between them. This CDR3 is 15 amino acids long. Here the CDR3 DNA reads TGTGCCAGCAGCTTGACGGGTGCGAACACCGGGGAGCTGTTTTTT. This sequence encodes CASSLTGANTGELFF.

V usage is TRBV6-6 and J usage is TRBJ2-1; TRBD1 matches 9 bases. CDR1 is MNHNY and CDR2 is SVGAGI in the germline V gene (reference sequence). This CDR3 region has 13 residues. V was pared by 2 bases and J by 8 bases, with 1 base of the junction left unmatched. This CDR3 reads CASSYTGGHEQFF. CDR3 nucleotides: TGTGCCAGCAGTTACACAGGGGGCCATGAGCAGTTCTTC.

The chain combines TRBV7-2 with TRBJ2-3, with 10 nucleotides matching TRBD2. The CDR3 length is 15 residues. The J segment lost 4 bases and the V segment lost 5 bases, leaving 6 bases of the junction unmatched. CDR1 SGHTA and CDR2 FQGNSA come from the germline V gene. CDR3 DNA sequence: TGTGCCAGCAGCCTGAGCGGGGGGGGCGCAGATACGCAGTATTTT. Protein: CASSLSGGGADTQYF.

This clone was recorded once. The rearrangement links TRBV18 to TRBJ2-7; a possible D gene is TRBD1 (6 bases). The CDR3 is 16 residues long. V was pared by 2 bases and J by 5 bases, with 19 bases between. Germline V CDR1 and CDR2: KGHSH, LQKENI. In nucleotides, the CDR3 is TGTGCCAGCTCACCAGCCCGACAGGCTATAGGTAACGAGCAGTACTTC. Translation: CASSPARQAIGNEQYF.

The chain has TRBV7-2 and TRBJ1-2; D may be TRBD1 (6 bases). Between the trimmed V and J ends, which lost 5 bases and 4 bases, there was a span of 8 bases. Germline V gene data show CDR1 as SGHTA and CDR2 as FQGNSA. The CDR3 runs to 12 residues. CDR3 amino acids: CASSPQGYGYTF. CDR3 nucleotide sequence: TGTGCCAGCAGCCCACAGGGCTATGGCTACACCTTC.

Turning to this clone: A junction boundary mismatches the germline segment, possibly from a read error. V usage is TRBV7-9 and J usage is TRBJ1-1; 7 bases align to TRBD1. The germline V gene has CDR1 SEHNR and CDR2 FQNEAQ (reference sequence). This CDR3 is 12 amino acids long. The CDR3 sequence: CSSQGDDTEAFF. CDR3 bases: TGTTCCAGCCAGGGGGATGACACTGAAGCTTTCTTT.

The chain recombines TRBV6-5 with TRBJ2-7; maybe TRBD1 (5 bases). Trimming stripped 2 bases from V and 3 bases from J, with 8 bases between. Germline V gives CDR1 MNHEY, CDR2 SVGAGI. This CDR3 region has 13 residues. In nucleotides, the CDR3 is TGTGCCAGCAGTTACCTCCAGGGCTACGAGCAGTACTTC. Its protein product is CASSYLQGYEQYF.

The chain joins TRBV15 to TRBJ2-7, with 10 bases matching TRBD2. This CDR3 comprises 15 residues. Germline CDR1 and CDR2: LNHNV and YYDKDF (reference sequence). Losses at the gene ends were 6 bases for V and 4 bases for J; bases not matched to a gene: 9. This CDR3 reads CATRASGSLGYEQYF. The DNA for the CDR3 is TGTGCCACCAGAGCTAGCGGGAGTTTGGGGTACGAGCAGTACTTC.

The V gene is TRBV11-2, the J gene TRBJ2-1, with 7 bases that match TRBD1. This CDR3 comprises 16 residues. Germline V gene data show CDR1 as SGHAT and CDR2 as FQNNGV. Trimming removed 5 bases from V and 0 bases from J; junction bases left unmatched: 7. The CDR3 bases are TGTGCCAGCAGCGCCATCAGGGGGAGCTCCTACAATGAGCAGTTCTTC. Protein: CASSAIRGSSYNEQFF.

CDR3 DNA: TGTGCCAGCAGCCGAAGAGGCTTACCTAGCACAGATACGCAGTATTTT. This gives the protein CASSRRGLPSTDTQYF. This chain links TRBV11-2 with TRBJ2-3; D not resolved. Germline V gene data show CDR1 as SGHAT and CDR2 as FQNNGV. The CDR3 spans 16 residues. Trimming took off 5 bases at V and 0 bases at J, with 15 bases between the two ends.

The gene calls are TRBV4-1 and TRBJ2-5, with TRBD2 matching over 11 bases. The assigned J gene may be wrong: the sequence end matches TRBJ2-7 better. Germline assignment: CDR1 MGHRA and CDR2 YSYEKL. The CDR3 is 15 amino acids. The CDR3: CASSHVAGGFREQYF. In DNA, the CDR3 is TGCGCCAGCAGCCACGTAGCGGGGGGGTTTCGCGAGCAGTACTTC.

This clone showed up just once. The genes are TRBV27 and TRBJ2-1, with 8 bases lining up with TRBD2. CDR1 MNHEY and CDR2 SMNVEV come from the germline V gene (reference sequence). The CDR3 is 15 residues long. Unmatched junction bases numbered 3, after V lost 1 base and J lost 4 bases. The CDR3 is CASSLLTSGYNEQFF. The CDR3 region has the DNA TGTGCCAGCAGTTTATTAACTAGCGGTTACAATGAGCAGTTCTTC.

This rearrangement joins TRBV27 to TRBJ2-1; TRBD2 matches 9 bases. The junction had 10 bases not matched to a gene; V was cut back by 5 bases and J by 2 bases. The CDR3 totals 17 residues. Looked up from germline, CDR1 is MNHEY and CDR2 is SMNVEV (reference sequence). CDR3: CASSRGGGAAAYNEQFF. The CDR3, as DNA: TGTGCCAGCAGTCGGGGCGGGGGGGCAGCGGCCTACAATGAGCAGTTCTTC.

The gene calls are TRBV6-1 and TRBJ1-5; D perhaps matches TRBD1 (5 bases). Germline V gene sequence: CDR1 MNHNS, CDR2 SASEGT. Deletions cut 4 bases from V and 0 bases from J, with 10 bases between. The CDR3 is 15 amino acids. CDR3 sequence (DNA): TGTGCCAGCAGTGTACAGGTAAATAGCAATCAGCCCCAGCATTTT. Its protein is CASSVQVNSNQPQHF.

The V call is TRBV28, the J call TRBJ2-5, with TRBD2 matching over 10 bases. Germline loops: CDR1 MDHEN, CDR2 SYDVKM. Trimming at V came to 1 base and at J to 11 bases, leaving 10 bases not matched to a gene. The CDR3 totals 15 residues. CDR3 amino acids: CASSLSGLAGDEQYF. In DNA, the CDR3 is TGTGCCAGCAGTTTATCAGGGCTAGCGGGAGATGAGCAGTACTTC. Variable domain in full (rest from reference TRBV28 and TRBJ2-5): DVKVTQSSRYLVKRTGEKVFLECVQDMDHENMFWYRQDPGLGLRLIYFSYDVKMKEKGDIPEGYSVSREKKERFSLILESASTNQTSMYLCASSLSGLAGDEQYFGPGTRLLVL.

The chain has TRBV9 and TRBJ1-6, with no clear D. V was trimmed by 0 bases and J by 6 bases, leaving 7 bases between them. The CDR3 is 14 amino acids. CDR1 SGDLS and CDR2 YYNGEE come from the germline V gene. CDR3 amino acids: CASSVDPLNSPLHF. CDR3 bases: TGTGCCAGCAGCGTAGACCCACTTAATTCACCCCTCCACTTT.

The gene calls are TRBV7-9 and TRBJ2-1; D is ambiguous. This CDR3 contains 16 residues. Between the trimmed V and J ends, which lost 4 bases and 4 bases, there was a span of 17 bases. Germline assignment: CDR1 SEHNR and CDR2 FQNEAQ (reference sequence). As DNA, the CDR3 is TGTGCCAGCAGCTCTACCTACGATCGGAGATACAATGAGCAGTTCTTC. Amino acids: CASSSTYDRRYNEQFF.

This chain joins TRBV9 and TRBJ2-2; D gene uncertain. This CDR3 has 14 amino acids. Germline values: CDR1 SGDLS, CDR2 YYNGEE. Trimming took off 4 bases at V and 0 bases at J, with 7 bases between the two ends. The CDR3: CASSLQSNTGELFF. CDR3 DNA sequence: TGTGCCAGCAGCCTCCAGTCGAACACCGGGGAGCTGTTTTTT. Together with reference TRBV9 and TRBJ2-2, the CDR3 gives the full variable domain: DSGVTQTPKHLITATGQRVTLRCSPRSGDLSVYWYQQSLDQGLQFLIQYYNGEERAKGNILERFSAQQFPDLHSELNLSSLELGDSALYFCASSLQSNTGELFFGEGSRLTVL.